The T cell receptor beta chain under discussion was sequenced for a study of blood T cell repertoires in COVID-19. Study details: Sample material is recorded as cDNA or gDNA derived from T cells, B-cell-depleted T cells, or PBMCs.

The germline gives CDR1 MDHEN, CDR2 SYDVKM. This CDR3 spans 15 amino acids. The trim removed 3 bases at V and 1 base at J, leaving 3 bases unmatched. Per the study methods: Nucleated cell counts were estimated from reference gene primer amplification. Data came from immunoSEQ multiplex PCR; TCRdb stores just in-frame clones and leaves some out. Clone size and V and J calls were adopted from that table, with D and trimming inferred from the DNA. The repertoire holds 200,000 to 250,000 clones, with 70% to 85% as singletons. Participant-given clinical history determined each cohort assignment. The sequenced sample was PBMCs or T cells enriched from blood (not recorded which). This clonotype originated in a woman aged 40 to 55 with acute COVID-19. This sequence joins TRBV28 and TRBJ1-3, with 7 bases identical to TRBD1. The CDR3 nucleotides read TGTGCCAGCAGTTTCCAGACAGGGTCTGGAAACACCATATATTTT. Its protein product is CASSFQTGSGNTIYF.